These T cell receptor beta chains were read from a single sample in a study of cytomegalovirus exposure and HLA in healthy donors. The method was immunoSEQ multiplex PCR; TCRdb's version includes in-frame clones alone and lacks a portion of them. The table has some 150,000 clones, just under 80% seen once. Sequenced: PBMCs. Receptor source: a woman aged 50 to 60 in good health and CMV-seronegative. The CDR3 runs from the conserved cysteine through the conserved F or W. D genes are given only for firm matches. Clone size is shown for a subset of rows, as once, few, many or a class of expanded clone.

NA	TRBV28	TRBD2	TRBJ2-1	TGTGCCAGCAGTCCAGCGGGGTGGCCAGGGCAGTTCTTC	CASSPAGWPGQFF
few	TRBV28	TRBD1	TRBJ2-1	TGTGCCAGCAGTTTTTTCGAGACAGGGGCCAAGTTCTTC	CASSFFETGAKFF
NA	TRBV7-6	NA	TRBJ2-7	TGTGCCAGCAGCCCGGCGACAGGCCGCTACGAGCAGTACTTC	CASSPATGRYEQYF
NA	TRBV11-2	NA	TRBJ2-2	TGTGCCAGCAGCCCTCAGCTAGTAGGGAACACCGGGGAGCTGTTTTTT	CASSPQLVGNTGELFF
NA	TRBV4-2	NA	TRBJ2-3	TGTGCCAGCAGCCAAGCCGGACAGTCGACAGATACGCAGTATTTT	CASSQAGQSTDTQYF
NA	TRBV4-3	NA	TRBJ2-5	TGCGCCAGCAGCAGGGGAAACCAAGAGACCCAGTACTTC	CASSRGNQETQYF
few	TRBV5-1	TRBD1	TRBJ1-1	TGCGCCAGCAGCTTCTCGGGCCAGGGGGTGAACACTGAAGCTTTCTTT	CASSFSGQGVNTEAFF
once	TRBV2	NA	TRBJ2-3	TGTGCCAGCAGTGATCCTCGGCGGGCTAGCACAGATACGCAGTATTTT	CASSDPRRASTDTQYF
NA	TRBV4-1	NA	TRBJ1-2	TGCGCCAGCAGCCTCCGAGGCAACTATGGCTACACCTTC	CASSLRGNYGYTF
NA	TRBV7-2	NA	TRBJ1-1	TGTGCCAGCAGCCTTACAGGGTACACTGAAGCTTTCTTT	CASSLTGYTEAFF
NA	TRBV4-1	NA	TRBJ2-3	TGCGCCAGCAGCCAAGAGGGGCGGAAAGAATCAGATACGCAGTATTTT	CASSQEGRKESDTQYF
NA	TRBV19	NA	TRBJ1-2	TGTGCCAGTAGTATTTCGGGTTTCACAGGCGTCTATGGCTACACCTTC	CASSISGFTGVYGYTF
NA	TRBV27	NA	TRBJ1-2	TGTGCCAGCAGTAGACAGGACCCTACTGAGGGCTACACCTTC	CASSRQDPTEGYTF
NA	TRBV30	NA	TRBJ2-3	TGTGCCTGGACGACGTGGGGCGCGGCGGATACGCAGTATTTT	CAWTTWGAADTQYF
NA	TRBV28	NA	TRBJ1-1	TGTGCCAGCAGCCACAGGAACACTGAAGCTTTCTTT	CASSHRNTEAFF
NA	TRBV7-6	TRBD1	TRBJ1-2	TGTGCCAGCAGCTTAGGGACTGGGACAGCTATCTATGGCTACACCTTC	CASSLGTGTAIYGYTF
NA	TRBV7-9	TRBD1	TRBJ1-3	TGTGCCAGCAGCCCGTACGGGACAGGTACTGGAAACACCATATATTTT	CASSPYGTGTGNTIYF
NA	TRBV5-1	TRBD2	TRBJ2-1	TGCGCCAGCAGCTTAGGAGCGGGAGGGGTATATGAGCAGTTCTTC	CASSLGAGGVYEQFF
few	TRBV5-1	TRBD2	TRBJ2-7	TGCGCCAGCAGCTTGGAATTAGCGGGAGTATACGAGCAGTACTTC	CASSLELAGVYEQYF
NA	TRBV18	NA	TRBJ1-1	TGTGCCAGCTCACCGCTCAGGATGATGTACACTGAAGCTTTCTTT	CASSPLRMMYTEAFF
NA	TRBV28	TRBD1	TRBJ2-7	TGTGCCAGCAGTGGCCCGGGACAGGGTAGCAACGAGCAGTACTTC	CASSGPGQGSNEQYF
NA	TRBV27	TRBD2	TRBJ2-2	TGTGCCAGCGGGGAGGGGTACTTGAACACCGGGGAGCTGTTTTTT	CASGEGYLNTGELFF
NA	TRBV11-2	TRBD1	TRBJ1-4	TGTGCCAGCAGCTCGGGGACAGTAAGGGAAAAACTGTTTTTT	CASSSGTVREKLFF
once	TRBV2	NA	TRBJ1-5	TGTGCCAGCAGTGTCGGACAGTCCCATGGCAATCAGCCCCAGCATTTT	CASSVGQSHGNQPQHF
NA	TRBV9	TRBD2	TRBJ2-1	TGTGCCAGCAGCACCGGGACTAGTGGATACAATGAGCAGTTCTTC	CASSTGTSGYNEQFF
NA	TRBV6-5	TRBD2	TRBJ2-2	TGTGCCAGCAGTTACTGGCGGGGGAGGACCGGGGAGCTGTTTTTT	CASSYWRGRTGELFF
few	TRBV7-2	NA	TRBJ1-2	TGTGCCAGCAGCTTAACAGGGCCGGACTATGGCTACACCTTC	CASSLTGPDYGYTF
few	TRBV5-1	NA	TRBJ1-1	TGCGCCAGCAGCTATACAGGGTATACCGGCGCTGAAGCTTTCTTT	CASSYTGYTGAEAFF
NA	TRBV28	TRBD2	TRBJ2-7	TGTGCCAGCTGGGGGGGTAGTAGTTACGAGCAGTACTTC	CASWGGSSYEQYF
NA	TRBV9	TRBD1	TRBJ2-1	TGTGCCAGCAGCGTAGGGAGTGTGGGGGGACATCGACAGGGGAGCTACGGTGAGCAGTTCTTC	CASSVGSVGGHRQGSYGEQFF
NA	TRBV6-5	TRBD1	TRBJ1-1	TGTGCCAGCAGGGACAGGGGATGGACTGAAGCTTTCTTT	CASRDRGWTEAFF
NA	TRBV4-3	NA	TRBJ2-1	TGCGCCAGCAGCCAAGATTACGAGTTATCCTCCTACAATGAGCAGTTCTTC	CASSQDYELSSYNEQFF
NA	TRBV4-2	TRBD1	TRBJ2-7	TGTGCCAGCAGCCAAGCAACAGGGGGCGGCTCCTACGAGCAGTACTTC	CASSQATGGGSYEQYF
NA	TRBV7-9	NA	TRBJ2-3	TGTGCCAGCAGCTTAAGTTTTAGGGGCGGCGCAGATACGCAGTATTTT	CASSLSFRGGADTQYF
NA	TRBV30	NA	TRBJ1-6	TGTGCCTGGATGGGGCAGGGATGGAGTTCACCCCTCCACTTT	CAWMGQGWSSPLHF
NA	TRBV9	NA	TRBJ2-2	TGTGCCAGCAGCGTACCGGACATCTGGGACACCGGGGAGCTGTTTTTT	CASSVPDIWDTGELFF
NA	TRBV18	TRBD2	TRBJ2-3	TGTGCCAGCTCACCAGAAAGCGGGGGGGCAGATACGCAGTATTTT	CASSPESGGADTQYF
NA	TRBV7-2	NA	TRBJ1-2	TGTGCCAGCAGCCCCACTTCCGAGGGCTACACCTTC	CASSPTSEGYTF
NA	TRBV18	NA	TRBJ1-6	TGTGCCAGCTCACCGGGGGGCTCCTATAATTCACCCCTCCACTTT	CASSPGGSYNSPLHF
once	TRBV27	NA	TRBJ1-2	TGTGCCAGCAGCCCAGGGATTGGCTACACCTTC	CASSPGIGYTF